The sequence of this T cell receptor beta chain was determined in a study of chemoradiotherapy in HPV16-positive cancers. Study summary: Candidate HPV-specific T-cell clones and common TCR motifs came from functional assays in two HPV16-positive patients. Notes on the study in general: Candidate HPV-specific clones and E7-related TCR motifs grew in tumor during treatment. The functional HPV-specific definition rests on just a couple of HPV16-positive patients. In HPV16-positive patients, HPV-responsive T-cell expansion tracked better recurrence-free survival.

Sequenced by immunoSEQ multiplex PCR; TCRdb stores in-frame clones only, minus some. Of about 29,000 clones listed, nearly 95% are singletons. This clone was found once. Its specificity is unknown. The sample in question was blood, obtained from a patient who underwent chemoradiotherapy. This sequence was found in a human donor with HPV-associated anogenital cancer.

CDR3 DNA sequence: TGTGCCAGCAGCGGACTAGCGGGGATTAATGAGCAGTTCTTC. It is translated as CASSGLAGINEQFF. V is TRBV6-1 and J is TRBJ2-1; 12 bases are a match to TRBD2. The V segment lost 6 bases and the J segment 7 bases; nucleotides outside the gene matches: 4. The length of the CDR3 is 14 residues. From germline, CDR1 is MNHNS and CDR2 SASEGT.